This T cell receptor (beta chain) was sequenced in a study of blood T cell repertoires in COVID-19. Across the whole study: Acute-phase and convalescent COVID-19 samples originated in the United States, Italy and Spain. Sources were T cells, B-cell-depleted T cells, or PBMCs; the material itself was cDNA or gDNA.

The CDR3 length is 13 residues. Trimming took off 3 bases at V and 3 bases at J, with 8 bases between the two ends. Germline CDR1 KGHSH, CDR2 LQKENI. Clones were read by immunoSEQ multiplex PCR, and TCRdb kept only the in-frame ones, dropping some. The sample gives over 95,000 clones, 80% to 90% of which show up once; about 9.4% is in the top ten. This chain connects TRBV18 to TRBJ1-2; D gene unclear. The sample comprised peripheral blood. The clonotype comes from a human donor in a cohort sampled during active COVID-19. The CDR3 spells CASSPNTDYGYTF. DNA of the CDR3: TGTGCCAGCTCACCTAACACCGACTATGGCTACACCTTC.